The sequence of this T cell receptor (beta chain) was determined in a study of blood T cells in healthy people across ages. This CDR3 spans 16 amino acids. The V gene's germline CDR1 is SGHTA and CDR2 FQGNSA. V was clipped by 2 bases and J by 0 bases, with 14 bases between them. Primed by a sample-barcoded 5' primer and a J-beta primer mix, a second PCR proceeded for roughly 6 to 12 cycles. TCRdb re-called the 5' RACE reads through MiXCR, storing one row per CDR3 protein. This sample has some 1.5 million distinct CDR3 sequences, with 35% to 45% found just once. This chain connects TRBV7-2 to TRBJ2-7, with D possibly being TRBD1 (6 bases). The TCR originated in a young woman in good health. Sequenced input: blood. CDR3 sequence (DNA): TGTGCCAGCAGCTTAAACCCCGGACAGTTCTCCTACGAGCAGTACTTC. Its protein is CASSLNPGQFSYEQYF.